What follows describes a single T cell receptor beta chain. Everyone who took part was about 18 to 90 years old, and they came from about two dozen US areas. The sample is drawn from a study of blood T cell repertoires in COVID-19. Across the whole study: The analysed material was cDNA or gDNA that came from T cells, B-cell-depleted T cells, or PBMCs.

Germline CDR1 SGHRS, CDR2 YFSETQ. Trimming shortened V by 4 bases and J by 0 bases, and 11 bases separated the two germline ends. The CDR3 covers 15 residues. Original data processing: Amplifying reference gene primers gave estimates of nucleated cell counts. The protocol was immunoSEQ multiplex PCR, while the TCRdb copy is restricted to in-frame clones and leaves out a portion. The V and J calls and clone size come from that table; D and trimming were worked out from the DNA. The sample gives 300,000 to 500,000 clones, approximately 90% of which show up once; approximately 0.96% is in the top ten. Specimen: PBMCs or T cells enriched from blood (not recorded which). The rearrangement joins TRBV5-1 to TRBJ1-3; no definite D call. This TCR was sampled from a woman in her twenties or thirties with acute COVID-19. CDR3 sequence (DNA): TGCGCCAGCAGCCCGCTCGGGATCTCTGGAAACACCATATATTTT. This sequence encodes CASSPLGISGNTIYF.